One sample yielded the 20 T cell receptor beta chains listed below, sequenced in a study of Ad26.COV2.S vaccination and SARS-CoV-2 variants listed by TCRdb under 2021. Receptor libraries were prepared by the immunoSEQ multiplex PCR assay. What TCRdb holds here is the immuneACCESS table cut down to in-frame rearrangements. Part of the clones is not present; checked against another copy, under half of the missing clones reflect an unresolved V gene, and the others are unexplained. Present in this sample are 300,000 to 500,000 clones, around 85% of which were seen just once. The ten largest clones capture more than 3% of the sample. The treatment or condition label on this specimen signifies: roughly 19 received Ad26.COV2.S at low or high dose, single or two shots; about five received placebo; per-sample allocation not given. For vaccine and placebo recipients, repertoires were sequenced using samples collected on day 63 after the first injection.

The sequencing here drew on peripheral blood, taken in a trial of Ad26.COV2.S vaccine versus placebo. The receptors derive from a person between 18 and 59 years old who received the Ad26.COV2.S COVID-19 vaccine or a placebo.

This clone was observed a few times. This chain connects TRBV7-2 to TRBJ2-5; 8 bases map to TRBD1. This CDR3 spans 17 amino acids. J gave up 5 bases and V 2 bases, and 13 bases lay outside the gene matches. The germline CDR1 and CDR2 sequences are SGHTA and FQGNSA. The CDR3 reads CASSLYHFQGAGETQYF. The CDR3 bases are TGTGCCAGCAGCTTATACCATTTTCAGGGGGCGGGGGAGACCCAGTACTTC.

CDR3 bases: TGTGCCAGCTCACCACCCAGCTTGTGGGCGTCCTACAATGAGCAGTTCTTC. It codes for CASSPPSLWASYNEQFF. This chain connects TRBV18 to TRBJ2-1; no reliable D call. Per germline, CDR1 KGHSH and CDR2 LQKENI. Deletions cut 0 bases from V and 1 base from J, with 13 bases between. The CDR3 contains 17 residues.

The rearrangement links TRBV15 to TRBJ1-1, with D unresolved. V lost 3 bases to trimming and J lost 4 bases, with 6 bases between them. The CDR3 sequence is 12 residues long. The germline V gene encodes CDR1 LNHNV and CDR2 YYDKDF (reference sequence). The DNA of the CDR3 is TGTGCCACCAGCAGTACGGGCACTGAAGCTTTCTTT. It is translated as CATSSTGTEAFF.

V and J are TRBV5-1 and TRBJ1-6, with D possibly matching TRBD1 (5 bases). Trimming shortened V by 4 bases and J by 1 base, and 9 bases separated the two germline ends. The germline gives CDR1 SGHRS, CDR2 YFSETQ. The CDR3 has 15 amino acids. The CDR3 DNA reads as TGCGCCAGCAGCCCCCAGGGATCCTATAATTCACCCCTCCACTTT. Protein: CASSPQGSYNSPLHF.

The chain recombines TRBV2 with TRBJ1-2, with a weak D call TRBD1 (5 bases). The V gene's germline CDR1 is SNHLY and CDR2 FYNNEI. The CDR3 extends over 14 amino acids. Between the trimmed V and J ends, which lost 2 bases and 2 bases, there was a span of 9 bases. CDR3 protein: CASSERGRNYGYTF. The CDR3 bases are TGTGCCAGCAGTGAAAGGGGACGAAACTATGGCTACACCTTC.

J is TRBJ1-4 and V is TRBV6-6; tentatively, D is TRBD1 (6 bases). CDR1 is MNHNY and CDR2 is SVGAGI in the germline V gene (reference sequence). The CDR3 runs to 13 residues. With 5 bases removed from V and 4 bases from J, the gap between germline ends came to 8 bases. CDR3 residues: CASSPRGNEKLFF. CDR3 sequence (DNA): TGTGCCAGCAGTCCCAGGGGTAATGAAAAACTGTTTTTT.

The chain joins TRBV27 to TRBJ2-1; D gene uncertain. CDR1 MNHEY and CDR2 SMNVEV come from the germline V gene (reference sequence). This CDR3 is 12 amino acids long. The ends were cut back, 4 bases at V and 8 bases at J, with 9 bases in the middle. The CDR3 protein is CASSYPPDEQFF. The CDR3 region has the DNA TGTGCCAGCAGTTATCCCCCCGATGAGCAGTTCTTC.

This clone appeared once. The chain couples TRBV3-1 (or the pseudogene TRBV3-2) to TRBJ2-5, with D hard to call. CDR1 and CDR2 from the germline V gene are LGHDT and YNNKEL (reference sequence). The CDR3 spans 14 residues. The V gene lost 3 bases and the J gene lost 3 bases, with 11 bases spanning the gap. CDR3: CASSHRAGKETQYF. DNA for the CDR3: TGTGCCAGCAGCCACCGGGCCGGAAAAGAGACCCAGTACTTC.

This rearrangement joins TRBV5-1 to TRBJ2-7, with 9 bases lining up with TRBD2. After removal of 1 base from V and 6 bases from J, the junction contained 14 bases not matched to a gene. The V gene's germline CDR1 is SGHRS and CDR2 YFSETQ. The CDR3 consists of 17 residues. CDR3 region: CASSLMAGGAHTGEQYF. CDR3 in DNA: TGCGCCAGCAGCTTGATGGCGGGGGGGGCCCATACCGGCGAGCAGTACTTC.

The chain links TRBV5-6 to TRBJ2-2, with TRBD2 matching 7 bases. The V and J ends lost 4 bases and 3 bases, in that order; junction bases with no gene match: 12. The CDR3 runs to 17 residues. Germline CDR1 is SGHDT and CDR2 is YYEEEE. The DNA for the CDR3 is TGTGCCAGCAGCGTGCAACCTAGCGGATTCCACACCGGGGAGCTGTTTTTT. It codes for CASSVQPSGFHTGELFF. The full variable domain, in which reference TRBV5-6 and TRBJ2-2 provide the parts outside the CDR3, is DAGVTQSPTHLIKTRGQQVTLRCSPKSGHDTVSWYQQALGQGPQFIFQYYEEEERQRGNFPDRFSGHQFPNYSSELNVNALLLGDSALYLCASSVQPSGFHTGELFFGEGSRLTVL.

The V gene is TRBV2, the J gene TRBJ2-5; 7 bases map to TRBD2. Unmatched junction bases numbered 14, after V lost 3 bases and J lost 1 base. The germline V gene has CDR1 SNHLY and CDR2 FYNNEI. The CDR3 length is 18 residues. Here the CDR3 reads CASSEVAGDTTSQETQYF. The CDR3 DNA follows: TGTGCCAGCAGTGAGGTAGCGGGCGACACTACATCCCAAGAGACCCAGTACTTC.

This rearrangement joins TRBV19 to TRBJ1-5, with TRBD1 matching 8 bases. CDR1 is LNHDA, CDR2 SQIVND, per germline (reference sequence). This CDR3 is 17 amino acids long. V dropped 3 bases and J dropped 6; count of bases not matched to a gene: 13. This chain's CDR3 is CASSIWKQDRVSQPQHF. CDR3 DNA sequence: TGTGCCAGTAGTATCTGGAAGCAGGACAGGGTAAGTCAGCCCCAGCATTTT.

The chain has TRBV19 and TRBJ1-1; TRBD1 matches 9 bases. CDR1 and CDR2 (germline): LNHDA, SQIVND (reference sequence). This CDR3 spans 14 amino acids. The trim removed 5 bases at V and 5 bases at J, leaving 6 bases unmatched. The CDR3 here is CASSHRGQRTEAFF. As DNA, the CDR3 is TGTGCCAGTAGTCACAGGGGGCAGAGAACTGAAGCTTTCTTT.

The gene calls are TRBV27 and TRBJ1-5; D gene ambiguous. Germline assignment: CDR1 MNHEY and CDR2 SMNVEV (reference sequence). The V and J ends lost 2 bases and 3 bases respectively, with 8 bases between them. This CDR3 contains 14 residues. The CDR3 nucleotides read TGTGCCAGCAGTTTAACGTCCAACAATCAGCCCCAGCATTTT. Its translation is CASSLTSNNQPQHF.

This chain joins TRBV7-9 and TRBJ1-1, with D perhaps TRBD1 (6 bases). V shed 1 base and J shed 4 bases, with 22 bases lying between them. Per germline, CDR1 SEHNR and CDR2 FQNEAQ (reference sequence). The CDR3 extends over 18 amino acids. CDR3 DNA: TGTGCCAGCAGCTTAGGGGGGCAGGGGCCCCACGTTAGCACTGAAGCTTTCTTT. Protein: CASSLGGQGPHVSTEAFF.

The gene calls are TRBV13 and TRBJ1-1; the match to TRBD1 covers 9 bases. The CDR3 has 13 amino acids. J lost 5 bases, V lost 5 bases, and 3 bases had no gene match. The germline CDR1 and CDR2 sequences are PRHDT and FYEKMQ (reference sequence). The CDR3 nucleotides read TGTGCCAGCAGCAGGGACAGGGAAACTGAAGCTTTCTTT. This sequence encodes CASSRDRETEAFF.

This chain links TRBV7-2 with TRBJ1-2; no reliable D call. The CDR3 runs 15 residues. From germline, CDR1 is SGHTA and CDR2 FQGNSA. V was trimmed by 1 base and J by 3 bases, leaving 12 bases between them. CDR3 bases: TGTGCCAGCAGCTTAGGCCTATTCCTTGACTATGGCTACACCTTC. It specifies CASSLGLFLDYGYTF. The full variable domain, in which reference TRBV7-2 and TRBJ1-2 provide the parts outside the CDR3, is GAGVSQSPSNKVTEKGKDVELRCDPISGHTALYWYRQSLGQGLEFLIYFQGNSAPDKSGLPSDRFSAERTGGSVSTLTIQRTQQEDSAVYLCASSLGLFLDYGYTFGSGTRLTVV.

The rearrangement uses TRBV25-1 and TRBJ2-3, with TRBD1 matching 8 bases. Germline CDR1 is MGHDK and CDR2 is SYGVNS. V lost 4 bases, J lost 10 bases, and 13 bases stayed unmatched. The CDR3 is 15 amino acids. The CDR3 here is CASSGPRTGWDSQYF. CDR3 nucleotide sequence: TGTGCCAGCAGTGGACCTAGGACAGGGTGGGACTCGCAGTATTTT.

The genes are TRBV12-5 and TRBJ2-3; a possible D gene is TRBD1 (5 bases). CDR1 is LGHNT, CDR2 FRNRAP, per germline. The CDR3 totals 14 residues. The germline V and J ends were trimmed by 1 base and 0 bases, with 5 bases remaining between them. The CDR3 DNA reads as TGTGCTAGTGGTTTGGGACAGAGCACAGATACGCAGTATTTT. It yields the protein CASGLGQSTDTQYF.

The chain recombines TRBV5-1 with TRBJ1-2; D is undetermined. V was shortened by 4 bases and J by 2 bases, with 12 bases between the two germline ends. Per germline, CDR1 SGHRS and CDR2 YFSETQ. The CDR3 runs 14 residues. This CDR3 reads CASSPGLDNYGYTF. The CDR3 DNA sequence: TGCGCCAGCAGCCCCGGATTAGACAACTATGGCTACACCTTC.